Listed below are T cell receptor beta chains from one sample, sequenced in a study of blood T cell repertoires in COVID-19. Assay used: immunoSEQ multiplex PCR; TCRdb lists only in-frame clones, some missing. In the table there are 350,000 to 500,000 clones, about 87% of which are singletons. Sequenced sample: peripheral blood. Receptors originate from a young man with COVID-19, enrolled during active disease. CDR3s leave out the opening cysteine and the closing phenylalanine or tryptophan.

V: TRBV7-9; J: TRBJ2-5; CDR3: ASSPRAGETQY
V: TRBV13; J: TRBJ2-2; CDR3: ASSDTGFLTGELF
V: TRBV18; J: TRBJ1-1; CDR3: ASSPQGHLNTEAF
V: TRBV18; J: TRBJ2-3; CDR3: ASSPNDRGTQY
V: TRBV10-3; J: TRBJ1-2; CDR3: ASSGGPGPYGYT
V: TRBV11-2; J: TRBJ1-1; CDR3: ASATGGTEAF
V: TRBV19; J: TRBJ1-5; CDR3: ASSGERGASQPQH
V: TRBV27; J: TRBJ2-2; CDR3: ASSLRTIINGELF
V: TRBV5-5; J: TRBJ2-1; CDR3: ASSSQGLDEQF
V: TRBV5-5; J: TRBJ2-1; CDR3: ASTQGPSYNEQF
V: TRBV5-1; J: TRBJ1-6; CDR3: ASSLGDSGNSPLH
V: TRBV27; J: TRBJ2-5; CDR3: ASRRDLGETQY
V: TRBV5-1; J: TRBJ2-3; CDR3: ASSYGRGGGPGDTQY
V: TRBV7-9; J: TRBJ1-5; CDR3: ASSSGQGGNQPQH
V: TRBV4-1; J: TRBJ2-5; CDR3: ASSRLAVIQETQY